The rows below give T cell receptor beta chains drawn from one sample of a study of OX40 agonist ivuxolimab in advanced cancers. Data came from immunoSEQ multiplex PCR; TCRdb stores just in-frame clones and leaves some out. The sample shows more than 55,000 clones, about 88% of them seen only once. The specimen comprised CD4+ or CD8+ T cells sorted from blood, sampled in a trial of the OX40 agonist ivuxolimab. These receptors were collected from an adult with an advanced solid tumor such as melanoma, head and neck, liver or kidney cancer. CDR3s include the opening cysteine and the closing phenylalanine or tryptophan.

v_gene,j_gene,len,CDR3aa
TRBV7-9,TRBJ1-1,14,CASSSRQGGVEAFF
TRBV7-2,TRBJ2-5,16,CASSTTRGTALGTQYF
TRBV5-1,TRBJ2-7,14,CASSLGQGLYEQYF
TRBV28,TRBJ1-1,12,CASSFQETEAFF
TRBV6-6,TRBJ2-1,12,CASTRRYNEQFF
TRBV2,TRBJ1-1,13,CASSATGDPEAFF
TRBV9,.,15,CASSGSDRGNYEQYF
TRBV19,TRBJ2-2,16,CASSDRGSRGTGELFF
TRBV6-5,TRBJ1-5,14,CASSYGGALGPQHF
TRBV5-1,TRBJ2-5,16,CASSLALQGTGEAQYF
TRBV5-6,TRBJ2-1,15,CASSLMGSGRNEQFF
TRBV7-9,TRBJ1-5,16,CASSFRSRGPNQPQHF
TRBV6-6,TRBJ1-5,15,CASSRGYEDNQPQHF
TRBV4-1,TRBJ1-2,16,CASSQEAGSPFYGYTF
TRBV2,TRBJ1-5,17,CASTARRETGEDQPQHF
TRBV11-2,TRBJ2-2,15,CASSLAGMNTGELFF
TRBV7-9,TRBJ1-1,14,CASSLQGAATEAFF
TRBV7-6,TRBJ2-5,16,CASSWHRSGGGETQYF
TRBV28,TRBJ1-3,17,CASSYPFLGGTGNTIYF
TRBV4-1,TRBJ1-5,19,CASSQQGQDLIGRNQPQHF
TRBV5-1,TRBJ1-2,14,CASSYGQGLDGYTF
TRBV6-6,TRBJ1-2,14,CAIPSRDRVSGYTF
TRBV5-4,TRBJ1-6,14,CASSQFGGNSPLHF
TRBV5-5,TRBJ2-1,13,CASSLSRANEQFF
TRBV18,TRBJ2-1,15,CASSPQTLTVNEQFF
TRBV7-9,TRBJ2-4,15,CASSSTSGRQNIQYF
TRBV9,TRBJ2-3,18,CASSPPGGRGRGTDTQYF
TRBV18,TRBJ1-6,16,CASSPGTGGADSPLHF
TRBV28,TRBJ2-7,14,CASSKGLLSYEQYF
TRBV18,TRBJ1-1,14,CASSRQTGGTEAFF
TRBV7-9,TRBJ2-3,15,CASSLGLAGGDTQYF
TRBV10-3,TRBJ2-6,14,CATLDLSGANVLTF
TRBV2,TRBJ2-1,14,CASSSSGGAFEQFF
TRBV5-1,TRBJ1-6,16,CASSLAGTGRISPLHF
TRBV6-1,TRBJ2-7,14,CASSESGTDYEQYF
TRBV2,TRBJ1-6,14,CASSESRNNSPLHF
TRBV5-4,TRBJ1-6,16,CASRMGGQNPNSPLHF
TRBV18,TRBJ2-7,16,CASSPPRGEGDYEQYF
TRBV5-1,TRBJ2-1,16,CASSLSRREPYNEQFF
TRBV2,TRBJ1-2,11,CASGTDYGYTF
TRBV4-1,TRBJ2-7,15,CASSRPGTGGHEQYF
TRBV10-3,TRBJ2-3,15,CAISESSASGDTQYF
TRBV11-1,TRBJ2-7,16,CASSSEEREDFYEQYF
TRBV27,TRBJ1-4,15,CASRDRVGPGEKLFF
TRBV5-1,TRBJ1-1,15,CASSLEWGAGTEAFF
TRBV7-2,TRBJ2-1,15,CASSSSGRSYNEQFF
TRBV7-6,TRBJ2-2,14,CASSLGGNTGELFF
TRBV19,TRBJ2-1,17,CASSVILGSGRADEQFF
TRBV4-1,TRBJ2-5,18,CASRLGASGSDPQETQYF
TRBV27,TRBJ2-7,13,CASIGLAAYEQYF
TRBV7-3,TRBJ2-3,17,CASSLVASGRGADTQYF
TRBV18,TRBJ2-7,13,CASSGPGTYEQYF
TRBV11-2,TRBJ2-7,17,CASSLRTLASGISEQYF
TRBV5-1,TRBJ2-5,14,CASGTSDTQETQYF